These T cell receptor beta chains were read from a single sample in a study of blood T cell repertoires in COVID-19. Profiled with immunoSEQ multiplex PCR; TCRdb holds only in-frame clones, not every one. The table has hundreds of thousands of clones, less than 90% seen once; the top ten hold roughly 7.3%. The sequenced sample consisted of peripheral blood. These receptors were taken from a woman aged 45-60 years with COVID-19, enrolled during active disease. Both conserved end residues are part of each CDR3. The order of the fields is J gene, clone size, V gene, D gene, CDR3 protein, CDR3 DNA. A D gene is named only where the DNA matches it firmly. Size tells how often a clone was seen (once, few, many) or the class of an expanded clone, and some rows leave it out.

TRBJ1-1 | . | TRBV6-5 | . | CASSFPTGENTEAFF | TGTGCCAGCAGTTTCCCGACAGGAGAGAACACTGAAGCTTTCTTT
TRBJ1-4 | . | TRBV5-6 | . | CASSLGGRHREKLFF | TGTGCCAGCAGCTTGGGGGGCAGGCATAGAGAAAAACTGTTTTTT
TRBJ1-6 | . | TRBV10-2 | TRBD1 | CASSDGDRMPPLHF | TGCGCCAGCAGTGATGGGGACAGGATGCCACCCCTCCACTTT
TRBJ1-2 | . | TRBV7-2 | . | CASSPRTQDGYTF | TGTGCCAGCAGCCCCCGGACTCAGGATGGCTACACCTTC
TRBJ1-2 | . | TRBV5-4 | . | CASSLFWGGDGYTF | TGTGCCAGCAGCTTATTTTGGGGGGGCGATGGCTACACCTTC
TRBJ2-5 | once | TRBV18 | TRBD2 | CASSPRTSGEETQYF | TGTGCCAGCTCACCACGGACTAGCGGTGAAGAGACCCAGTACTTC
TRBJ2-7 | . | TRBV2 | TRBD1 | CASSIGGIPPYEQYF | TGTGCCAGCAGTATAGGGGGCATCCCCCCCTACGAGCAGTACTTC
TRBJ2-1 | . | TRBV5-1 | . | CASSRGAGDNEQFF | TGCGCCAGCAGCCGGGGGGCGGGGGACAATGAGCAGTTCTTC
TRBJ1-2 | . | TRBV5-4 | . | CASSNQGGGGYTF | TGTGCCAGCAGCAATCAAGGGGGTGGTGGCTACACCTTC
TRBJ2-2 | . | TRBV4-1 | . | CASRGAWDTGELFF | TGCGCCAGCAGGGGGGCTTGGGACACCGGGGAGCTGTTTTTT
TRBJ2-7 | . | TRBV5-1 | . | CASSLGGPEQYF | TGCGCCAGCAGCTTAGGAGGGCCTGAGCAGTACTTC
TRBJ2-7 | . | TRBV2 | TRBD2 | CASSETFRGGTKTSYEQYF | TGTGCCAGCAGTGAAACCTTTCGCGGGGGTACCAAAACTTCCTACGAGCAGTACTTC
TRBJ2-5 | . | TRBV2 | TRBD1 | CASRDRGETQYF | TGTGCCAGCAGGGACAGGGGGGAGACCCAGTACTTC
TRBJ2-7 | few | TRBV11-2 | . | CASSTSQGSYEQYF | TGTGCCAGCAGCACCTCCCAGGGCTCCTACGAGCAGTACTTC
TRBJ2-1 | few | TRBV5-1 | TRBD1 | CASSFTGGLGSHEQFF | TGCGCCAGCAGCTTCACAGGGGGCCTGGGGTCGCATGAGCAGTTCTTC